The 23 T cell receptor beta chains below were found in one sample sequenced in a study of cytomegalovirus exposure and HLA in healthy donors. Libraries were prepared by immunoSEQ multiplex PCR; TCRdb keeps only in-frame clonotypes and omits some of them. This table holds some 170,000 clones, about 86% found once. Sequenced sample: PBMCs. The receptors originated from a woman between 25 and 40 years old in good health and CMV-seronegative.

The V and J genes are TRBV5-8 and TRBJ1-1; D is possibly TRBD1 (6 bases). Trimming cost V 0 bases and J 4 bases, with 13 bases left between them. The germline gives CDR1 SGHTS, CDR2 YDEGEE. The CDR3 totals 15 residues. CDR3 nucleotide sequence: TGTGCCAGCAGCTTGGACGCAGGGGTGAGCACTGAAGCTTTCTTT. Translation: CASSLDAGVSTEAFF.

This clone occurred a few times. The chain is built from TRBV2 and TRBJ1-5, with no clear D. Germline V CDR1 and CDR2: SNHLY, FYNNEI. This CDR3 spans 14 amino acids. Trimming removed 7 bases at V and 9 bases at J, with 19 bases between. CDR3 loop: CASTLIGGSRPQHF. The DNA of the CDR3 is TGTGCCAGCACCCTGATTGGAGGGAGTCGGCCCCAGCATTTT.

A single count supports this clone. The chain carries TRBV5-6 and TRBJ1-1, with TRBD1 matching over 8 bases. V trimming: 4 bases; J trimming: 2 bases; junction bases outside the gene matches: 10. The CDR3 runs 16 residues. CDR1 and CDR2 from the germline V gene are SGHDT and YYEEEE. The CDR3 here is CASSPRQGARNTEAFF. The DNA for the CDR3 is TGTGCCAGCAGCCCGCGGCAGGGGGCGCGCAACACTGAAGCTTTCTTT.

J is TRBJ1-6 and V is TRBV27; D gene uncertain. The CDR3 contains 16 residues. The V end lost 3 bases, the J end lost 14 bases, and 23 bases lay between the germline ends. Germline V gene lookup returns CDR1 MNHEY and CDR2 SMNVEV (reference sequence). The CDR3 sequence: CASSFIDLANGVALHF. The DNA for the CDR3 is TGTGCCAGCAGTTTTATTGACCTGGCAAACGGGGTAGCCCTCCACTTT.

This chain links TRBV7-8 with TRBJ2-1, with D possibly being TRBD2 (6 bases). CDR3 length equals 16 residues. Trimming took off 1 base at V and 3 bases at J, with 13 bases between the two ends. Germline lookup yields CDR1 SGHVS and CDR2 FQNEAQ. CDR3 sequence: CASSLVFAGHYNEQFF. CDR3 in DNA: TGTGCCAGCAGCTTAGTCTTTGCGGGGCACTACAATGAGCAGTTCTTC. The variable domain in full, with the rest retrieved from reference TRBV7-8 and TRBJ2-1, is GAGVSQSPRYKVAKRGQDVALRCDPISGHVSLFWYQQALGQGPEFLTYFQNEAQLDKSGLPSDRFFAERPEGSVSTLKIQRTQQEDSAVYLCASSLVFAGHYNEQFFGPGTRLTVL.

This chain uses TRBV7-8 with TRBJ1-1; D is perhaps TRBD1 (5 bases). The CDR3 is 13 residues long. The ends were cut back, 5 bases at V and 3 bases at J, with 10 bases in the middle. Germline CDR1 is SGHVS and CDR2 is FQNEAQ. The CDR3 is CASSTAGDTEAFF. CDR3 DNA: TGTGCCAGCAGCACAGCGGGGGACACTGAAGCTTTCTTT.

This clone appeared a single time. The chain recombines TRBV6-1 with TRBJ2-1, with D perhaps matching TRBD1 (5 bases). Germline lookup yields CDR1 MNHNS and CDR2 SASEGT. V lost 2 bases, J lost 5 bases, and 16 bases lay in between. The length of the CDR3 is 16 residues. The CDR3, as DNA: TGTGCCAGCAGTGAACTTCGTTGGCAGGGAAACAATGAGCAGTTCTTC. It yields the protein CASSELRWQGNNEQFF.

The CDR3 sequence: CASSPRLDYNEQFF. The CDR3 DNA reads as TGTGCCAGCTCACCACGACTGGACTACAATGAGCAGTTCTTC. The V gene is TRBV18, the J gene TRBJ2-1; D is uncertain. V was pared by 1 base and J by 3 bases, with 7 bases between. The CDR3 consists of 14 residues. CDR1 and CDR2 (germline): KGHSH, LQKENI.

The chain joins TRBV6-1 to TRBJ1-1, with 7 bases that match TRBD1. Germline V gene lookup returns CDR1 MNHNS and CDR2 SASEGT. Trimming took 4 bases from V and 1 from J; bases not matched to a gene: 6. This CDR3 has 15 residues. CDR3 DNA: TGTGCCAGCAGTGTCCCGACAGGGCCGAACACTGAAGCTTTCTTT. As protein: CASSVPTGPNTEAFF.

V and J are TRBV7-6 and TRBJ2-7; D is perhaps TRBD1 (6 bases). Trimming shortened V by 2 bases and J by 2 bases, and 10 bases separated the two germline ends. CDR1 SGHVS and CDR2 FNYEAQ come from the germline V gene. This CDR3 has 14 residues. CDR3 region: CASSLLQGPYEQYF. The DNA for the CDR3 is TGTGCCAGCAGCTTACTTCAGGGGCCCTACGAGCAGTACTTC.

This chain links TRBV7-9 with TRBJ2-5, with 9 positions matching TRBD1. CDR1 and CDR2 from the germline V gene are SEHNR and FQNEAQ (reference sequence). The CDR3 covers 17 residues. Trimming cost V 1 base and J 5 bases; bases outside gene matches: 11. The CDR3 spells CASSLVPNRGLGETQYF. The CDR3 region has the DNA TGTGCCAGCAGCTTAGTCCCCAACAGGGGGCTTGGGGAGACCCAGTACTTC.

The chain joins TRBV10-3 to TRBJ2-5; D perhaps matches TRBD1 (6 bases). Trimming shortened V by 9 bases and J by 4 bases, and 15 bases separated the two germline ends. The CDR3 is made up of 13 amino acids. From germline, CDR1 is ENHRY and CDR2 SYGVKD. The CDR3 DNA sequence: TGTGCCATAGGACCCCAGGGGCTAGAGACCCAGTACTTC. This encodes CAIGPQGLETQYF.

The V gene is TRBV19, the J gene TRBJ1-5, with 7 bases aligning to TRBD1. The germline V gene encodes CDR1 LNHDA and CDR2 SQIVND (reference sequence). With 10 bases clipped from V and 6 bases from J, the junction kept 9 bases outside the gene matches. The CDR3 is made up of 13 amino acids. The CDR3 sequence is CATTDRLGQPQHF. Written as DNA, the CDR3 is TGTGCCACCACGGACAGGCTCGGTCAGCCCCAGCATTTT.

The chain is built from TRBV6-1 and TRBJ1-2, with 8 positions matching TRBD1. V lost 4 bases and J lost 10; bases outside the gene matches: 14. Germline V CDR1 and CDR2: MNHNS, SASEGT. The CDR3 sequence is 15 residues long. In nucleotides, the CDR3 is TGTGCCAGCAGTGTGTGGAACAGGGGGACTTCCGACTACACCTTC. This translates into CASSVWNRGTSDYTF.

The chain carries TRBV7-2 and TRBJ1-6, with 7 bases lining up with TRBD1. J lost 8 bases, V lost 3 bases, and 10 bases had no gene match. Germline values: CDR1 SGHTA, CDR2 FQGNSA. The CDR3 extends over 16 amino acids. CDR3 region: CASSLSSTGNDSPLHF. The DNA for the CDR3 is TGTGCCAGCAGCTTGAGCTCGACAGGGAATGATTCACCCCTCCACTTT.

The genes are TRBV29-1 and TRBJ1-1; TRBD1 matches at 9 bases. Trimming took 3 bases from V and 5 from J; bases not matched to a gene: 4. Germline CDR1 and CDR2: SQVTM and ANQGSEA. The CDR3 runs to 13 residues. The CDR3 DNA sequence: TGCAGCGTTGAGCTTGGGACAGGGACTGAAGCTTTCTTT. Amino acid sequence: CSVELGTGTEAFF.

This chain joins TRBV27 and TRBJ1-2, with D possibly being TRBD1 (6 bases). V lost 5 bases and J 8 bases, leaving 15 bases between the germline ends. The length of the CDR3 is 13 residues. CDR1 is MNHEY, CDR2 SMNVEV, per germline (reference sequence). The CDR3: CASSLGGVGGYTF. As DNA, the CDR3 is TGTGCCAGCAGTCTAGGGGGGGTGGGCGGCTACACCTTC.

The V call is TRBV4-1, the J call TRBJ2-2; no clear D. The CDR3 has 14 residues. The V end lost 3 bases, the J end lost 1 base, and 6 bases lay between the germline ends. Germline V CDR1 and CDR2: MGHRA, YSYEKL. This CDR3 is CASSHPGNTGELFF. Here the CDR3 DNA reads TGCGCCAGCAGCCACCCAGGGAACACCGGGGAGCTGTTTTTT.

The V and J genes are TRBV5-6 and TRBJ1-2; perhaps TRBD1 as D (6 bases). Trimming took 1 base from V and 3 from J, leaving 22 bases between them. Germline V lookup: CDR1 SGHDT, CDR2 YYEEEE. The CDR3 is 18 residues long. Here the CDR3 reads CASSLYPRTDRQDYGYTF. The CDR3 DNA reads TGTGCCAGCAGCTTGTACCCCCGGACAGACCGGCAGGACTATGGCTACACCTTC.

This clone occurred a few times. The chain is built from TRBV4-1 and TRBJ2-2; TRBD1 might be the D (5 bases). Trimming shortened V by 7 bases and J by 5 bases, and 11 bases separated the two germline ends. Germline-derived CDR1 and CDR2 are MGHRA and YSYEKL. CDR3 length: 13 amino acids. The CDR3 nucleotides read TGCGCCAGCACAGGGTTGGGGACCGGGGAGCTGTTTTTT. Translating gives CASTGLGTGELFF.

This chain links TRBV4-1 with TRBJ1-1; D gene ambiguous. The germline CDR1 and CDR2 sequences are MGHRA and YSYEKL. The CDR3 loop spans 17 amino acids. Trimming pared 0 bases from V and 1 base from J, leaving 15 bases between. The CDR3 loop reads CASSQDRSNPENTEAFF. The CDR3 nucleotides are TGCGCCAGCAGCCAAGATCGGTCAAACCCTGAGAACACTGAAGCTTTCTTT.

The chain is built from TRBV5-5 and TRBJ2-5, with 12 bases lining up with TRBD2. The V gene end was trimmed by 4 bases and the J gene end by 2 bases; junction bases not matched to a gene: 3. The CDR3 has 15 amino acids. Looked up from germline, CDR1 is SGHKS and CDR2 is YYEKEE (reference sequence). Written as DNA, the CDR3 is TGTGCCAGCAGCGCAACTAGCGGGGGGCAAGAGACCCAGTACTTC. Translating it yields CASSATSGGQETQYF.

Here the CDR3 DNA reads TGCAGCGTCACGGGGGGTAGCGGGGGGGCGGATACGCAGTATTTT. It is translated as CSVTGGSGGADTQYF. The rearrangement links TRBV29-1 to TRBJ2-3, with TRBD2 identical over 11 bases. Germline V gene sequence: CDR1 SQVTM, CDR2 ANQGSEA. The CDR3 runs 15 residues. V lost 6 bases and J lost 6; bases outside the gene matches: 11.